This T cell receptor (beta chain) was captured in a study of identical twins. Study observations and caveats: The authors drew conclusions from cross-sectional statistical analysis rather than following the same donors.

V gave up 8 bases and J gave up 5 bases, with 9 bases separating them. Germline V gene sequence: CDR1 MNHEY, CDR2 SVGAGI. The CDR3 loop spans 11 amino acids. This clonotype has more than one count but fewer than ten. What it binds is unknown. TCRdb re-analysed the 5' RACE reads in MiXCR, keeping a single row per CDR3 protein. The sample has hundreds of thousands of distinct CDR3 sequences, under 25% seen once. These data were also reused for a study on yellow fever vaccine responses in identical twins.

The chain combines TRBV6-5 with TRBJ2-5; D is uncertain. The sequenced material came from CD4+ T cells sorted from blood. This clonotype was obtained from a woman between 18 and 30 years old in good health. The CDR3 nucleotides are TGTGCCAGCGGAGTGTTGGAGACCCAGTACTTC. Protein: CASGVLETQYF.